The sequence of this T cell receptor beta chain was determined in a study of blood T cell repertoires in COVID-19. The authors' processing: Amplified reference gene primers provided the basis for estimating nucleated cell counts. Data came from immunoSEQ multiplex PCR; TCRdb stores just in-frame clones and leaves some out. V and J calls and clone size are those listed in that table; D and trimming were worked out from the DNA. Of 250,000 or so clones in the sample, around 83% were seen once. In germline, CDR1 is LGHDT, CDR2 YNNKEL (reference sequence). V lost 0 bases and J lost 6; bases outside the gene matches: 9. The CDR3 extends over 17 amino acids.

The sample taken for sequencing was peripheral blood. The gene calls are TRBV3-1 (or the pseudogene TRBV3-2) and TRBJ1-2, with TRBD1 matching over 11 bases. The receptor was derived from a woman aged 40 to 50 who had recovered from COVID-19. This CDR3 is CASSQDLRTGGLNGYTF. CDR3 coding DNA: TGTGCCAGCAGCCAAGACCTAAGGACAGGGGGCCTCAATGGCTACACCTTC.